This T cell receptor (beta chain) was found in a study of T-cell memory formation after mild COVID-19 (dated by TCRdb to the early 2020s). At the level of the whole study: TCR sequence clusters from the two donors were found to be largely donor specific. In a couple of donors, T-cell clones that expanded and contracted after mild COVID-19 were tracked by sequencing TCRalpha and TCRbeta repertoires over time. The cohort was made up of two young adult volunteers, one female and one male, who were previously healthy.

Ficoll-Paque density gradient centrifugation was used to isolate PBMCs. The instrument given in TCRdb is Illumina NovaSeq 6000. Using 5'RACE with constant-segment primers, TCRalpha and TCRbeta cDNA libraries were constructed, with sample barcodes and unique molecular identifiers added in the process. RNA was extracted from every sample with Trizol reagent. Library amplification was performed in two PCR steps, and a second sample barcode and Illumina TruSeq adapters were introduced in the second step. The libraries were sequenced on an Illumina NovaSeq using 2 x 150 bp paired-end reads. Under the source paper's analysis protocol: Demultiplexing of reads and collapsing into UMI-guided consensus sequences were performed with migec v1.2.7. With mixcr v2.1.11, UMI consensuses were aligned to TRA and TRB V and J templates and assembled into clonotypes. Expanded or contracted clonotypes were those called significant by both edgeR and NoisET, with noise models trained on biological replicates. For edgeR calls, a false discovery rate-adjusted p below 0.01 and a log2 fold-change threshold of 1 were applied. PCA with hierarchical clustering of max-normalized trajectories of the 1000 most abundant clonotypes was used as exploratory dynamics analysis. The CD4 or CD8 phenotype of responding clones was assigned using the separately sequenced CD4+ and CD8+ repertoires. TCRdb ran its own pipeline on the public reads, namely fastp trimming at Q25 and MiXCR clone calling, and kept in-frame beta chains. A single entry per CDR3 protein holds the most common genes and DNA from its merged rows. TCRdb's processing, not the authors' own work, is the source of the V and J calls. A total of a few hundred thousand distinct CDR3 sequences appear in this sample, 15% to 20% of them only once. Of the sample, 20% to 25% is held by the ten largest clones.

This clonotype was detected a few times. No antigen is known for it. Base qualities were left out, and no much larger clone turns up one base away. There are 13 amino acids in the CDR3, from cysteine to phenylalanine inclusive. The DNA shown is the 39-base CDR3, in frame from base 1. V loses 8 bases of germline sequence and J loses 13 bases, and the interval between the two ends is 18 bases. Looking up the germline V gene yields CDR1 MNHNS and CDR2 SASEGT. Study-wide conclusions, independent of this receptor: SARS-CoV-2 specificity of the second-wave clones peaking on day 37 was not confirmed. Contracting CD4+ clones appeared mostly in the CM and EM memory subsets, whereas CD8+ clones were enriched in EMRA. Clones that contracted from day 15 to 85 showed balanced CD4/CD8 phenotypes, whereas a second wave of clones that expanded from day 15 to 37 leaned towards CD4+. The study covered only a couple of mild cases, and larger cohorts including severe cases with pre-infection samples were considered necessary. Some responding clones were detected in pre-infection memory, which suggested that pre-existing cross-reactive memory T cells had joined the SARS-CoV-2 response.

The chain links TRBV6-1 with TRBJ1-6, with the D gene too uncertain to name. Sequencing was performed on PBMCs or a T cell subset sorted from them (not recorded which). This clonotype originated in a man between 18 and 29 years old who had mild COVID-19 (a few samples of this study predate the infection). The sample titles of this study are shuffled in the database, so cell type and time point are left out; the donor was told from shared clones. DNA sequence: TGTGCCAGCGTAGGCCGCCCCGCTGACCCCCTCCACTTT. The resulting protein is CASVGRPADPLHF.